This T cell receptor (beta chain) was recovered during a study of blood T cell repertoires in COVID-19. Study context: PBMCs, B-cell-depleted T cells, or T cells provided the cDNA or gDNA that made up the material.

Original processing notes: Nucleated cell number was recorded as an estimate derived from reference gene primer amplification. Sequenced by immunoSEQ multiplex PCR; TCRdb stores in-frame clones only, minus some. D and trimming come from the DNA, and the V and J calls and clone size come from that table. The repertoire holds 85,000 to 100,000 clones, with less than 90% as singletons. This CDR3 is built from 16 residues. V gave up 4 bases and J gave up 5 bases, with 17 bases separating them. Germline-derived CDR1 and CDR2 are LNHDA and SQIVND (reference sequence). The sequence was obtained from a man aged 55 to 70 with acute or convalescent COVID-19. This chain links TRBV19 with TRBJ2-2; the D gene is possibly TRBD1 (6 bases). The specimen was peripheral blood. The CDR3 DNA is TGTGCCAGTAGTACACCCACAGGGCTTTGGACCGGGGAGCTGTTTTTT. This gives the protein CASSTPTGLWTGELFF.